These 6 T cell receptor beta chains were all obtained from the same sample, sequenced in a study of blood T cell repertoires in COVID-19. The protocol was immunoSEQ multiplex PCR, while the TCRdb copy is restricted to in-frame clones and leaves out a portion. The sample shows a few hundred thousand clones, roughly nine tenths of them seen only once. The specimen sequenced was PBMCs or T cells enriched from blood (not recorded which). Receptors were obtained from an older woman who had recovered from COVID-19.

This rearrangement joins TRBV18 to TRBJ2-5; 10 nucleotides agree with TRBD2. Germline-derived CDR1 and CDR2 are KGHSH and LQKENI. Trimming took 2 bases from V and 0 from J; bases not matched to a gene: 0. The CDR3 consists of 15 residues. This chain's CDR3 is CASSPGLADQETQYF. In nucleotides, the CDR3 is TGTGCCAGCTCACCAGGACTAGCGGACCAAGAGACCCAGTACTTC.

This clone has only one observation. V and J are TRBV5-1 and TRBJ2-5; 9 positions match TRBD1. Unmatched junction bases numbered 2, after V lost 0 bases and J lost 5 bases. Germline CDR1 and CDR2: SGHRS and YFSETQ. The CDR3 totals 14 residues. The CDR3 coding sequence is TGCGCCAGCAGCTTGGGGACAGGGGTTGAGACCCAGTACTTC. It codes for CASSLGTGVETQYF. The whole variable domain, remainder taken from reference TRBV5-1 and TRBJ2-5, is KAGVTQTPRYLIKTRGQQVTLSCSPISGHRSVSWYQQTPGQGLQFLFEYFSETQRNKGNFPGRFSGRQFSNSRSEMNVSTLELGDSALYLCASSLGTGVETQYFGPGTRLLVL.

CDR3 DNA sequence: TGTGCCATCAGTGACCCCCGGAGGGCTCCTCAGCCCCAGCATTTT. This translates into CAISDPRRAPQPQHF. The rearrangement uses TRBV10-3 and TRBJ1-5, with D hard to call. This CDR3 has 15 amino acids. V lost 3 bases to trimming and J lost 6 bases, with 15 bases between them. Germline V lookup: CDR1 ENHRY, CDR2 SYGVKD.

This chain links TRBV10-2 with TRBJ1-2; perhaps TRBD1 as D (6 bases). The CDR3 runs 14 residues. Germline CDR1 reads WSHSY; CDR2 reads SAAADI. Trimming cost V 6 bases and J 4 bases, with 15 bases left between them. This CDR3 reads CASRGKGGAYGYTF. The DNA of the CDR3 is TGCGCCAGCAGAGGGAAAGGGGGAGCCTATGGCTACACCTTC.

This chain connects TRBV10-1 to TRBJ2-5; D uncertain. The V end lost 2 bases, the J end lost 4 bases, and 5 bases lay between the germline ends. There are 12 residues in the CDR3. Germline CDR1 and CDR2: WNHNN and SYGVQD (reference sequence). CDR3 in amino acids: CASSENGETQYF. CDR3 in DNA: TGCGCCAGCAGTGAGAACGGAGAGACCCAGTACTTC.

This rearrangement joins TRBV11-2 to TRBJ1-6, with 12 bases aligning to TRBD1. The length of the CDR3 is 17 residues. V lost 5 bases to trimming and J lost 7 bases; unmatched junction nucleotides: 9. Germline V gene sequence: CDR1 SGHAT, CDR2 FQNNGV. This CDR3 is CASSINRGQGANSPLHF. The CDR3 DNA is TGTGCCAGCAGCATCAACCGGGGACAGGGGGCGAATTCACCCCTCCACTTT.